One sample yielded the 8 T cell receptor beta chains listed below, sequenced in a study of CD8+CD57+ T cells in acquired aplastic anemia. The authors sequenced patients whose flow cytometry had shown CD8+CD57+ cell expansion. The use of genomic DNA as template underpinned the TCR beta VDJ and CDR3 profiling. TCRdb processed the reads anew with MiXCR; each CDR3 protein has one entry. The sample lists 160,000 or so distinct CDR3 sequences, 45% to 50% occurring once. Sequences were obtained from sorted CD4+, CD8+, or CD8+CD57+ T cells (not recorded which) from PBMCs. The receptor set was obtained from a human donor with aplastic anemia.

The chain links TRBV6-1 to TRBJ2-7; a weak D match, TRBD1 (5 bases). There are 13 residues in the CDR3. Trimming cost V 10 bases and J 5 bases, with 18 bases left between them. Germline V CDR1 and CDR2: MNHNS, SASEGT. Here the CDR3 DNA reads TGTGCCACCCTCGAAGGGGCTGGCCACGAGCAGTACTTC. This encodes CATLEGAGHEQYF.

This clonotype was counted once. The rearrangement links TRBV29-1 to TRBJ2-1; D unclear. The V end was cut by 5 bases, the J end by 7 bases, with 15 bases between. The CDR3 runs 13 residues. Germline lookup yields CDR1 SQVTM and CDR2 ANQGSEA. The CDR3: CSVPGPGWNEQFF. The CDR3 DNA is TGCAGCGTTCCCGGCCCCGGATGGAATGAGCAGTTCTTC.

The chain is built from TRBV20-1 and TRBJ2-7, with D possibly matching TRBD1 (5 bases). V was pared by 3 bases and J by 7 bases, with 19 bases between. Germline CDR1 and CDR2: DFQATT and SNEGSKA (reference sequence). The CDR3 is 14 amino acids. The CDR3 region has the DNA TGCAGTGCTAGTAACCCAGGGTATTCAGGGGAGCAGTACTTC. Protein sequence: CSASNPGYSGEQYF.

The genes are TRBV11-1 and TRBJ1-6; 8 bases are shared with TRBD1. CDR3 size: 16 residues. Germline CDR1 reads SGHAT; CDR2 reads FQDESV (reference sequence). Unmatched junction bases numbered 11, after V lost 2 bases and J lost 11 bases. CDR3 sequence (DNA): TGTGCCAGCAGCTTACGGGGACAGGCCCAGGGTACACCCCTCCACTTT. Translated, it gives CASSLRGQAQGTPLHF.

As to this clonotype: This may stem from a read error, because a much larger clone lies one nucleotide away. This CDR3 is CASQGLGWTEAFF. CDR3 nucleotide sequence: TGTGCCTCACAGGGACTGGGTTGGACTGAAGCTTTCTTT. This chain uses TRBV30 with TRBJ1-1; TRBD1 might be the D (6 bases). The CDR3 contains 13 residues. The ends were cut back, 7 bases at V and 5 bases at J, with 17 bases in the middle. The V gene's germline CDR1 is GTSNPN and CDR2 SVGIG (reference sequence).

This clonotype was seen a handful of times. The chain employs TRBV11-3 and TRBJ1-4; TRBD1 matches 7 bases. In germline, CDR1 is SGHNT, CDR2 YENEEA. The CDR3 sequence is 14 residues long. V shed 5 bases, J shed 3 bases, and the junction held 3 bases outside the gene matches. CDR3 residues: CASSRDSPNEKLFF. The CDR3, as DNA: TGTGCCAGCAGCCGGGACAGTCCTAATGAAAAACTGTTTTTT.

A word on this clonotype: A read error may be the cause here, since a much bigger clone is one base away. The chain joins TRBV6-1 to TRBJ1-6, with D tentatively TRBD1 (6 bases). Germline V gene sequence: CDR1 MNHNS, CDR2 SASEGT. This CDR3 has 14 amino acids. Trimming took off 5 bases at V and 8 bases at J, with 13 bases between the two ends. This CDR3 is CASSRTAYYSPLHF. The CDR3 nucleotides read TGTGCCAGCAGTCGGACAGCGTATTATTCACCCCTCCACTTT.

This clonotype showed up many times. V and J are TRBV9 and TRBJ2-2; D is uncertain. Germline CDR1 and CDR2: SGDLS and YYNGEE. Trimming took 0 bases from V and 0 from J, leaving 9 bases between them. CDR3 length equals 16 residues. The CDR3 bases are TGTGCCAGCAGCGTAGCTCCCGATCCGAACACCGGGGAGCTGTTTTTT. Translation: CASSVAPDPNTGELFF.